This paragraph covers one T cell receptor (beta chain) sequence. Trimming cost V 6 bases and J 3 bases; bases outside gene matches: 4. Germline CDR1 reads SGHRS; CDR2 reads YFSETQ. CDR3 length: 13 residues. The data derive from a study of control samples from healthy donors and cancer patients. The data were produced by immunoSEQ multiplex PCR, yet TCRdb's version contains in-frame clones alone and is incomplete. The sample contains over 150,000 clones, almost 90% of which appear only once. The clonotype comes from a woman in her 50s in good health. The sequenced material came from blood. The chain combines TRBV5-1 with TRBJ2-7, with 9 bases identical to TRBD1. CDR3 in DNA: TGCGCCAGCATCCAGGACAGGGGCTACGAGCAGTACTTC. Translating it yields CASIQDRGYEQYF.